This T cell receptor (beta chain) was sequenced in a study of blood T cell repertoires in COVID-19. Study-wide background: The samples span acute and convalescent COVID-19 from the United States, Italy and Spain. PBMCs, B-cell-depleted T cells, or T cells were the source of the cDNA or gDNA that made up the material.

In the original analysis: The authors estimated nucleated cell counts from reference gene primer amplification. Clones were sequenced by immunoSEQ multiplex PCR, and TCRdb holds only the in-frame ones, with some missing. V and J calls and clone size are given by that table; D and trimming were obtained from the DNA. Of tens of thousands of clones listed, 70% to 90% are singletons. The CDR3 has 15 residues. The germline CDR1 and CDR2 sequences are SGHRS and YFSETQ. The ends were cut back, 0 bases at V and 2 bases at J, with 11 bases in the middle. The source material was peripheral blood. This chain connects TRBV5-1 to TRBJ1-2; D uncertain. The receptor comes from a man in his 70s with acute or convalescent COVID-19. CDR3 nucleotide sequence: TGCGCCAGCAGCTTGGACAGAGTGAGAAACTATGGCTACACCTTC. Amino acids: CASSLDRVRNYGYTF.